This T cell receptor beta chain was documented in a study of human T cells and chemical hapten exposure. Study in general: The variation in per-sample TCR yields arose mainly from small differences in pooled library volumes.

Blood, whole and unfractionated, served as the source for total RNA extraction. This clonotype was recorded a few times. V lost 4 bases and J lost 0, with 12 bases in between. The CDR3 spans 15 residues. The germline V gene has CDR1 SNHLY and CDR2 FYNNEI. Separate cDNA molecules received unique molecular identifiers, which the library attached to them. TCRdb reprocessed the reads with MiXCR, giving one entry per CDR3 protein. The table has 100,000 to 150,000 distinct CDR3 sequences, roughly 8.5% seen once. Sequencing was done on a sample of whole blood. The chain recombines TRBV2 with TRBJ1-1, with D possibly being TRBD1 (5 bases). The sequence derives from a human donor in good health. Some clones in this sample may be carry-over from other donors' samples. The CDR3 DNA reads TGTGCCAGCAGTGCCGGGACTTCAATGAACACTGAAGCTTTCTTT. Translating gives CASSAGTSMNTEAFF.